Listed here are 24 T cell receptor beta chains from one sample, sequenced in a study of cytomegalovirus exposure and HLA in healthy donors. Vbeta (60) and Jbeta (13) primers were used in the PCR. The protocol was immunoSEQ multiplex PCR, while the TCRdb copy is restricted to in-frame clones and leaves out a portion. The sample holds about 130,000 clones, around 80% seen once. Source material: PBMCs. The source is a man aged 30 to 39 in good health.

The CDR3 bases are TGTGCCAGCTCACGACTAGGATCCTACAATGAGCAGTTCTTC. This gives the protein CASSRLGSYNEQFF. The chain links TRBV18 to TRBJ2-1; tentatively, D is TRBD2 (6 bases). The CDR3 runs to 14 residues. The V and J ends lost 4 bases and 1 base respectively, with 8 bases between them. CDR1 KGHSH and CDR2 LQKENI come from the germline V gene. The whole variable domain, filled in from reference TRBV18 and TRBJ2-1, reads NAGVMQNPRHLVRRRGQEARLRCSPMKGHSHVYWYRQLPEEGLKFMVYLQKENIIDESGMPKERFSAEFPKEGPSILRIQQVVRGDSAAYFCASSRLGSYNEQFFGPGTRLTVL.

J is TRBJ2-2 and V is TRBV5-4, with TRBD1 as a possible D gene (5 bases). CDR3 length: 14 residues. The germline gives CDR1 SGHNT, CDR2 YYREEE (reference sequence). With 4 bases removed from V and 5 bases from J, the gap between germline ends came to 12 bases. The DNA of the CDR3 is TGTGCCAGCAGCACCCTACAGGAGACCGGGGAGCTGTTTTTT. Its protein product is CASSTLQETGELFF.

This rearrangement joins TRBV5-1 to TRBJ1-5, with D unclear. The V end lost 7 bases, the J end lost 1 base, and 12 bases lay between the germline ends. The CDR3 loop spans 14 amino acids. Germline lookup yields CDR1 SGHRS and CDR2 YFSETQ. The CDR3 reads CASSVVSSNQPQHF. For the CDR3, the DNA is TGCGCCAGCTCCGTAGTTAGCAGCAATCAGCCCCAGCATTTT.

The V and J genes are TRBV7-2 and TRBJ2-1; D might be TRBD2 (6 bases). The CDR3 sequence is 16 residues long. The ends were cut back, 3 bases at V and 5 bases at J, with 17 bases in the middle. Germline V gives CDR1 SGHTA, CDR2 FQGNSA. CDR3 residues: CASSLFRGKKNNEQFF. CDR3 sequence (DNA): TGTGCCAGCAGCTTGTTTCGCGGGAAGAAGAACAATGAGCAGTTCTTC.

The J gene is TRBJ2-7, the V gene TRBV29-1, with 8 bases identical to TRBD1. Per the germline V gene, CDR1 is SQVTM and CDR2 is ANQGSEA. J was trimmed by 5 bases and V by 3 bases; bases with no gene match: 9. This CDR3 contains 14 residues. The CDR3 DNA follows: TGCAGCGTTGACGGGCTGCAGGGGGCCGACGAGCAGTACTTC. Amino acids: CSVDGLQGADEQYF.

The V gene is TRBV30, the J gene TRBJ2-4, with a tentative D call TRBD2 (5 bases). This CDR3 contains 15 residues. Trimming stripped 2 bases from V and 8 bases from J, with 19 bases between. Germline V gives CDR1 GTSNPN, CDR2 SVGIG (reference sequence). CDR3 sequence (DNA): TGTGCCTGGAGTTCCACCAGTGGCCAGAGGGACATTCAGTACTTC. Translation: CAWSSTSGQRDIQYF.

The gene calls are TRBV25-1 and TRBJ1-4; D is undetermined. Germline V gene lookup returns CDR1 MGHDK and CDR2 SYGVNS. V was shortened by 3 bases and J by 7 bases, with 15 bases between the two germline ends. The CDR3 loop spans 15 amino acids. The CDR3 is CASSDAGVRSEKLFF. CDR3 sequence (DNA): TGTGCCAGCAGTGACGCCGGGGTACGAAGTGAAAAACTGTTTTTT.

V and J are TRBV6-5 and TRBJ2-3; TRBD2 might be the D (6 bases). The V gene lost 0 bases and the J gene lost 3 bases, with 13 bases spanning the gap. The CDR3 contains 16 residues. Germline V gene sequence: CDR1 MNHEY, CDR2 SVGAGI. CDR3 coding DNA: TGTGCCAGCAGTTACTCACGGGGGAAAGGAACAGATACGCAGTATTTT. This gives the protein CASSYSRGKGTDTQYF.

V gene TRBV18 combines with J gene TRBJ1-5; a weak D match, TRBD1 (6 bases). Per germline, CDR1 KGHSH and CDR2 LQKENI. The CDR3 contains 15 residues. V was shortened by 6 bases and J by 4 bases, with 16 bases between the two germline ends. For the CDR3, the DNA is TGTGCCAGCTCCCCGGGGGGCAGGGCGAATCAGCCCCAGCATTTT. Translation: CASSPGGRANQPQHF.

The chain is built from TRBV9 and TRBJ2-1; weak D call: TRBD2 (6 bases). The CDR3 spans 13 residues. Germline V gene data show CDR1 as SGDLS and CDR2 as YYNGEE. Deletions cut 2 bases from V and 6 bases from J, with 9 bases between. The CDR3 here is CASSVRGTNEQFF. The DNA of the CDR3 is TGTGCCAGCAGCGTTCGGGGGACCAATGAGCAGTTCTTC.

This clone showed up just once. This rearrangement joins TRBV5-1 to TRBJ1-3; TRBD1 aligns across 7 bases. V lost 4 bases to trimming and J lost 3 bases; unmatched junction nucleotides: 10. The CDR3 sequence is 16 residues long. The germline V gene has CDR1 SGHRS and CDR2 YFSETQ. For the CDR3, the DNA is TGCGCCAGCAGCCAAACGACAGGGACGAGTGGAAACACCATATATTTT. Protein sequence: CASSQTTGTSGNTIYF. The entire variable domain, with the rest obtained from reference TRBV5-1 and TRBJ1-3, is as follows: KAGVTQTPRYLIKTRGQQVTLSCSPISGHRSVSWYQQTPGQGLQFLFEYFSETQRNKGNFPGRFSGRQFSNSRSEMNVSTLELGDSALYLCASSQTTGTSGNTIYFGEGSWLTVV.

The DNA for the CDR3 is TGCAGCGGGGAACCGGACACGAACACTGAAGCTTTCTTT. Translating gives CSGEPDTNTEAFF. The V gene is TRBV29-1, the J gene TRBJ1-1, with D maybe TRBD1 (5 bases). The CDR3 sequence is 13 residues long. The V end was cut by 7 bases, the J end by 1 base, with 13 bases between. CDR1 and CDR2 (germline): SQVTM, ANQGSEA.

The chain recombines TRBV5-4 with TRBJ2-3; 10 bases agree with TRBD1. Per germline, CDR1 SGHNT and CDR2 YYREEE (reference sequence). This CDR3 is 16 amino acids long. The J segment lost 4 bases and the V segment lost 3 bases, leaving 8 bases of the junction unmatched. CDR3 coding DNA: TGTGCCAGCAGCTCCTCGGGACAGGGGCCTCCAGATACGCAGTATTTT. Translated: CASSSSGQGPPDTQYF.

The chain carries TRBV28 and TRBJ2-7, with 8 bases lining up with TRBD1. Per germline, CDR1 MDHEN and CDR2 SYDVKM. With V trimmed by 2 bases and J by 6 bases, 12 bases remained unmatched. This CDR3 comprises 16 residues. In nucleotides, the CDR3 is TGTGCCAGCAGTTTACTTCCGGGGACAGGACCTACCGAGCAGTACTTC. This encodes CASSLLPGTGPTEQYF.

The V and J genes are TRBV7-9 and TRBJ1-4, with a weak D call TRBD1 (6 bases). Looked up from germline, CDR1 is SEHNR and CDR2 is FQNEAQ (reference sequence). This CDR3 has 14 residues. Trimming removed 8 bases from V and 7 bases from J, with 17 bases in between. The CDR3 sequence is CASRPKQGFEKLFF. CDR3 sequence (DNA): TGTGCCAGCCGCCCCAAACAGGGTTTTGAAAAACTGTTTTTT.

The chain couples TRBV7-9 to TRBJ1-1; TRBD1 matches at 7 bases. V lost 4 bases and J lost 0; bases outside the gene matches: 8. Germline values: CDR1 SEHNR, CDR2 FQNEAQ (reference sequence). CDR3 length equals 16 residues. The CDR3 coding sequence is TGTGCCAGCAGCTCGGGACAGCTAAGTATGAACACTGAAGCTTTCTTT. This translates into CASSSGQLSMNTEAFF.

The chain uses TRBV5-5 and TRBJ2-7; D not resolved. Trimming cost V 4 bases and J 0 bases, with 11 bases left between them. Germline values: CDR1 SGHKS, CDR2 YYEKEE (reference sequence). CDR3 length: 14 residues. CDR3 amino acids: CASSGQTSSYEQYF. The CDR3 DNA reads as TGTGCCAGCAGCGGTCAGACAAGCTCCTACGAGCAGTACTTC.

The J gene is TRBJ2-7, the V gene TRBV29-1; 8 positions agree with TRBD1. The CDR3 runs to 12 residues. V shed 6 bases, J shed 3 bases, and the junction held 4 bases outside the gene matches. Germline CDR1 SQVTM, CDR2 ANQGSEA. Here the CDR3 reads CSVGDRGYEQYF. The CDR3 coding sequence is TGCAGCGTCGGCGACAGGGGCTACGAGCAGTACTTC.

The chain recombines TRBV4-1 with TRBJ1-2, with a weak D call TRBD1 (5 bases). The CDR3 totals 13 residues. The germline V and J ends were trimmed by 4 bases and 6 bases, with 12 bases remaining between them. Per germline, CDR1 MGHRA and CDR2 YSYEKL. CDR3 sequence: CASSPTGVDGYTF. The CDR3 nucleotides are TGCGCCAGCAGCCCCACGGGGGTCGATGGCTACACCTTC.

This clone was picked up one time. This chain connects TRBV9 to TRBJ2-5, with D perhaps matching TRBD2 (6 bases). The V gene's germline CDR1 is SGDLS and CDR2 YYNGEE. The CDR3 has 16 residues. V shed 1 base and J shed 5 bases, with 18 bases lying between them. The CDR3 reads CASSVSWGGRRETQYF. Here the CDR3 DNA reads TGTGCCAGCAGCGTATCTTGGGGAGGCAGGCGGGAGACCCAGTACTTC.

The chain combines TRBV27 with TRBJ1-5; no definite D call. Germline CDR1 MNHEY, CDR2 SMNVEV (reference sequence). Deletions cut 6 bases from V and 4 bases from J, with 13 bases between. CDR3 length: 14 residues. The CDR3 bases are TGTGCCAGCAGGGGAGGGCAGACGAATCAGCCCCAGCATTTT. It specifies CASRGGQTNQPQHF.

In regard to this clone: At one end, the junction sequence differs from germline, possibly due to a read error. The chain combines TRBV7-9 with TRBJ2-1; D may be TRBD2 (6 bases). Germline V gene data show CDR1 as SEHNR and CDR2 as FQNEAQ (reference sequence). CDR3 length equals 11 residues. Here the CDR3 reads CSSRRGNEQFF. CDR3 coding DNA: TGTTCCAGCAGACGGGGGAATGAGCAGTTCTTC.

The gene calls are TRBV29-1 and TRBJ2-7, with D perhaps TRBD1 (6 bases). Germline CDR1 SQVTM, CDR2 ANQGSEA. Between the trimmed V and J ends, which lost 7 bases and 3 bases, there was a span of 16 bases. This CDR3 is built from 13 residues. The CDR3 reads CSAQDRDNYEQYF. The CDR3 nucleotides read TGCAGCGCCCAAGACCGGGACAACTACGAGCAGTACTTC.

J is TRBJ2-5 and V is TRBV2; no clear D gene. Germline assignment: CDR1 SNHLY and CDR2 FYNNEI. Trimming cost V 5 bases and J 2 bases, with 12 bases left between them. There are 14 residues in the CDR3. The CDR3: CASSPLTAQETQYF. The CDR3 DNA reads as TGTGCCAGCAGTCCCCTAACAGCACAAGAGACCCAGTACTTC.